Below, 29 T cell receptor beta chains from the same sample are listed, as sequenced in a study of T cell changes during pregnancy in multiple sclerosis. TCRdb keeps only in-frame clones here, not all; method: immunoSEQ multiplex PCR. The sample gives 40,000 to 50,000 clones, roughly 90% of which show up once; 0.45% to 0.6% is in the top ten. This material consisted of CD4+ T cells from peripheral blood mononuclear cells, taken in the third trimester of pregnancy. The receptor source for this set is a female donor with multiple sclerosis, enrolled in a pregnancy study.

The chain employs TRBV7-6 and TRBJ2-7; no reliable D call. V shed 1 base and J shed 7 bases, with 5 bases lying between them. This CDR3 region has 11 residues. Germline V gene lookup returns CDR1 SGHVS and CDR2 FNYEAQ. CDR3: CASSLDGEQYF. The CDR3, as DNA: TGTGCCAGCAGCTTAGACGGGGAGCAGTACTTC.

The V gene is TRBV29-1, the J gene TRBJ1-1; D perhaps matches TRBD1 (5 bases). Germline CDR1 reads SQVTM; CDR2 reads ANQGSEA. This CDR3 region has 13 residues. Trimming stripped 7 bases from V and 2 bases from J, with 14 bases between. The DNA of the CDR3 is TGCAGCGGGGAGGGACGGCTTAACACTGAAGCTTTCTTT. It translates to CSGEGRLNTEAFF.

The V and J genes are TRBV7-6 and TRBJ2-7; D perhaps matches TRBD2 (6 bases). Germline values: CDR1 SGHVS, CDR2 FNYEAQ. The CDR3 totals 14 residues. The V end was cut by 5 bases, the J end by 3 bases, with 14 bases between. The CDR3 DNA follows: TGTGCCAGCAGCCCAGGGAGGAGCGGCTACGAGCAGTACTTC. It codes for CASSPGRSGYEQYF.

The gene calls are TRBV9 and TRBJ2-1; 9 bases are a match to TRBD1. Germline CDR1 and CDR2: SGDLS and YYNGEE. The CDR3 totals 15 residues. V shed 1 base, J shed 7 bases, and the junction held 6 bases outside the gene matches. The CDR3 region is CASSVSGQGWNEQFF. The CDR3 region has the DNA TGTGCCAGCAGCGTATCAGGACAGGGGTGGAATGAGCAGTTCTTC. The whole variable domain, filled in from reference TRBV9 and TRBJ2-1, reads DSGVTQTPKHLITATGQRVTLRCSPRSGDLSVYWYQQSLDQGLQFLIQYYNGEERAKGNILERFSAQQFPDLHSELNLSSLELGDSALYFCASSVSGQGWNEQFFGPGTRLTVL.

This clone has a single count. In DNA, the CDR3 is TGCAGCGTTGTTGTGGGGAGTGTGACTTACAATGAGCAGTTCTTC. This encodes CSVVVGSVTYNEQFF. The rearrangement joins TRBV29-1 to TRBJ2-1; weak D call: TRBD2 (5 bases). The germline V and J ends were trimmed by 4 bases and 4 bases, with 17 bases remaining between them. CDR3 length: 15 residues. CDR1 and CDR2 (germline): SQVTM, ANQGSEA.

The chain employs TRBV18 and TRBJ2-5, with TRBD2 identical over 7 bases. Trimming took 1 base from V and 7 from J; bases not matched to a gene: 6. Germline values: CDR1 KGHSH, CDR2 LQKENI. CDR3 length: 14 residues. CDR3 nucleotide sequence: TGTGCCAGCTCACCACGGCTAGCGGTAGGGACCCAGTACTTC. This gives the protein CASSPRLAVGTQYF.

This chain links TRBV29-1 with TRBJ2-5, with D perhaps TRBD2 (5 bases). The DNA end favors TRBJ2-7, so the J call may be wrong. Germline V gene lookup returns CDR1 SQVTM and CDR2 ANQGSEA. This CDR3 is 11 amino acids long. The CDR3 loop reads CSVTSFLEQYF. For the CDR3, the DNA is TGCAGCGTTACTAGTTTCCTCGAGCAGTACTTC.

This chain joins TRBV28 and TRBJ2-7; 15 bases fit TRBD2. The junction had 8 bases not matched to a gene; V was cut back by 7 bases and J by 1 base. The CDR3 length is 17 residues. The germline V gene encodes CDR1 MDHEN and CDR2 SYDVKM. The CDR3 region has the DNA TGTGCCAGCATCCGGACTAGCGGGAGGGCCGGTTCCTACGAGCAGTACTTC. Residues: CASIRTSGRAGSYEQYF. Drawing the rest from reference TRBV28 and TRBJ2-7, the complete variable domain is DVKVTQSSRYLVKRTGEKVFLECVQDMDHENMFWYRQDPGLGLRLIYFSYDVKMKEKGDIPEGYSVSREKKERFSLILESASTNQTSMYLCASIRTSGRAGSYEQYFGPGTRLTVT.

The J gene is TRBJ2-2, the V gene TRBV28, with 8 nucleotides matching TRBD2. The trim removed 5 bases at V and 4 bases at J, leaving 9 bases unmatched. CDR3 length: 16 residues. Looked up from germline, CDR1 is MDHEN and CDR2 is SYDVKM. The CDR3 coding sequence is TGTGCCAGCAGTCTAGCCAGCGGGAGTGGCACCGGGGAGCTGTTTTTT. It encodes CASSLASGSGTGELFF.

V is TRBV5-1 and J is TRBJ2-7; weak D call: TRBD1 (7 bases). The CDR3 totals 16 residues. Trimming took 4 bases from V and 3 from J, leaving 20 bases between them. Germline assignment: CDR1 SGHRS and CDR2 YFSETQ. The CDR3: CASSDGGGSGGYEQYF. CDR3 DNA sequence: TGCGCCAGCAGCGATGGAGGGGGCAGCGGAGGCTACGAGCAGTACTTC. Looking up the rest from reference TRBV5-1 and TRBJ2-7 gives the full variable domain: KAGVTQTPRYLIKTRGQQVTLSCSPISGHRSVSWYQQTPGQGLQFLFEYFSETQRNKGNFPGRFSGRQFSNSRSEMNVSTLELGDSALYLCASSDGGGSGGYEQYFGPGTRLTVT.

The chain is built from TRBV7-9 and TRBJ2-1, with D possibly TRBD1 on 5 matching bases. This CDR3 is 14 amino acids long. Germline V gene sequence: CDR1 SEHNR, CDR2 FQNEAQ (reference sequence). V was pared by 3 bases and J by 9 bases, with 15 bases between. The CDR3, as DNA: TGTGCCAGCAGCTTGTCTCGGGCTAGGGGTGAGCAGTTCTTC. Translation gives CASSLSRARGEQFF.

This chain uses TRBV18 with TRBJ2-1, with 10 positions matching TRBD1. There are 17 residues in the CDR3. V trimming: 0 bases; J trimming: 7 bases; junction bases outside the gene matches: 9. CDR1 is KGHSH and CDR2 is LQKENI in the germline V gene. The CDR3 is CASSPPTGTGVVNEQFF. CDR3 in DNA: TGTGCCAGCTCACCACCCACCGGGACAGGGGTGGTGAATGAGCAGTTCTTC.

The chain recombines TRBV11-2 with TRBJ2-2; possible D gene TRBD2, 5 bases. The CDR3 covers 13 residues. V was cut by 6 bases and J by 8 bases, with 13 bases left in between. The germline gives CDR1 SGHAT, CDR2 FQNNGV. The DNA for the CDR3 is TGTGCCAGCAGGAGACTATTAGGAGGGGAGCTGTTTTTT. Its protein is CASRRLLGGELFF.

The J gene is TRBJ1-2, the V gene TRBV28, with TRBD1 as a possible D gene (6 bases). V lost 6 bases, J lost 6 bases, and 8 bases lay in between. CDR3 length: 11 amino acids. The germline CDR1 and CDR2 sequences are MDHEN and SYDVKM. The chain's CDR3 is CASRNRDGYTF. The CDR3, as DNA: TGTGCCAGCAGAAACAGGGATGGCTACACCTTC.

The J gene is TRBJ2-7, the V gene TRBV19, with 7 bases fitting TRBD2. The CDR3 runs to 14 residues. Germline CDR1 LNHDA, CDR2 SQIVND (reference sequence). V trimming: 5 bases; J trimming: 2 bases; junction bases outside the gene matches: 6. The CDR3: CASSSASGTYEQYF. Here the CDR3 DNA reads TGTGCCAGTAGTTCGGCTAGCGGAACCTACGAGCAGTACTTC.

This chain uses TRBV18 with TRBJ2-7, with D possibly being TRBD1 (7 bases). CDR1 is KGHSH and CDR2 is LQKENI in the germline V gene. The CDR3 spans 15 residues. Trimming stripped 1 base from V and 5 bases from J, with 15 bases between. The CDR3 DNA is TGTGCCAGCTCACCACAGGAGGGGGCGAGGAACGAGCAGTACTTC. Its protein product is CASSPQEGARNEQYF.

This chain joins TRBV7-2 and TRBJ1-5, with D uncertain. The CDR3 has 13 residues. Trimming shortened V by 0 bases and J by 7 bases, and 7 bases separated the two germline ends. Germline values: CDR1 SGHTA, CDR2 FQGNSA. The CDR3 DNA reads TGTGCCAGCAGCTTAGCCGCGGGGCAGCCCCAGCATTTT. Amino acids: CASSLAAGQPQHF.

The chain links TRBV29-1 to TRBJ1-2; D uncertain. The CDR3 consists of 14 residues. Trimming stripped 5 bases from V and 4 bases from J, with 17 bases between. Looked up from germline, CDR1 is SQVTM and CDR2 is ANQGSEA. The CDR3 spells CSVTPPGIAYGYTF. The CDR3 nucleotides read TGCAGCGTTACCCCCCCCGGTATTGCCTATGGCTACACCTTC.

The chain employs TRBV29-1 and TRBJ2-1; 11 nucleotides line up with TRBD2. The CDR3 runs 12 residues. Germline V lookup: CDR1 SQVTM, CDR2 ANQGSEA. V shed 7 bases and J 7 bases; nucleotides not matched to a gene: 3. CDR3 DNA sequence: TGCAGCGGGACTAGCGGGCGGAATGAGCAGTTCTTC. Translated: CSGTSGRNEQFF.

V usage is TRBV28 and J usage is TRBJ2-7; D might be TRBD2 (5 bases). Germline V gene sequence: CDR1 MDHEN, CDR2 SYDVKM. Trimming cost V 6 bases and J 1 base, with 16 bases left between them. CDR3 length: 15 residues. In nucleotides, the CDR3 is TGTGCCAGCAGCCCCTCAGTTGGAGGATCCTACGAGCAGTACTTC. Its protein is CASSPSVGGSYEQYF.

The J gene is TRBJ2-7, the V gene TRBV18; 9 nucleotides align to TRBD1. CDR1 is KGHSH and CDR2 is LQKENI in the germline V gene. V dropped 3 bases and J dropped 2; count of bases not matched to a gene: 5. CDR3 length: 15 residues. This CDR3 is CASSPRTGDPYEQYF. The CDR3 DNA reads TGTGCCAGCTCACCCCGGACAGGGGATCCCTACGAGCAGTACTTC.

The chain joins TRBV6-6 to TRBJ2-5, with D unclear. The J call is in doubt because the DNA end fits TRBJ2-7 better. The V gene's germline CDR1 is MNHNY and CDR2 SVGAGI (reference sequence). CDR3 size: 15 residues. CDR3 in DNA: TGTGCCAGCAGTTACGTGGCTAGGTCAGCCTACGAGCAGTACTTC. As protein: CASSYVARSAYEQYF.

The V gene is TRBV5-8, the J gene TRBJ2-1; a weak D match, TRBD2 (6 bases). CDR3 length equals 15 residues. CDR1 and CDR2 from the germline V gene are SGHTS and YDEGEE. V lost 6 bases to trimming and J lost 3 bases, with 16 bases between them. CDR3 coding DNA: TGTGCCAGCACCTCCCAGACGGGACTCTACAATGAGCAGTTCTTC. It yields the protein CASTSQTGLYNEQFF.

The rearrangement uses TRBV18 and TRBJ2-7; TRBD2 is a possible D gene (5 bases). The CDR3 totals 16 residues. Germline V lookup: CDR1 KGHSH, CDR2 LQKENI. Trimming cost V 3 bases and J 3 bases, with 18 bases left between them. CDR3 region: CASSPVGLEASYEQYF. The DNA of the CDR3 is TGTGCCAGCTCACCCGTGGGGTTGGAGGCCAGCTACGAGCAGTACTTC. Combining the CDR3 with reference TRBV18 and TRBJ2-7 gives the whole variable domain NAGVMQNPRHLVRRRGQEARLRCSPMKGHSHVYWYRQLPEEGLKFMVYLQKENIIDESGMPKERFSAEFPKEGPSILRIQQVVRGDSAAYFCASSPVGLEASYEQYFGPGTRLTVT.

The chain carries TRBV7-2 and TRBJ1-3, with D tentatively TRBD1 (6 bases). The V gene lost 0 bases and the J gene lost 2 bases, with 14 bases spanning the gap. The CDR3 has 17 residues. CDR1 is SGHTA, CDR2 FQGNSA, per germline. The CDR3 DNA reads TGTGCCAGCAGCTTAGCGGGGGGGGCCTTCGCTGGAAACACCATATATTTT. It specifies CASSLAGGAFAGNTIYF.

The chain carries TRBV6-5 and TRBJ2-1; TRBD2 matches at 8 bases. V dropped 2 bases and J dropped 5; count of bases not matched to a gene: 2. CDR3 length: 14 residues. Looked up from germline, CDR1 is MNHEY and CDR2 is SVGAGI. Written as DNA, the CDR3 is TGTGCCAGCAGTTACCCGGGAGGGCACAATGAGCAGTTCTTC. This translates into CASSYPGGHNEQFF.

This chain links TRBV29-1 with TRBJ2-3; a weak D match, TRBD1 (6 bases). The CDR3 consists of 11 residues. Germline CDR1 SQVTM, CDR2 ANQGSEA. Trimming shortened V by 6 bases and J by 6 bases, and 10 bases separated the two germline ends. The CDR3 reads CSVQRGDTQYF. The CDR3 nucleotides are TGCAGCGTCCAAAGGGGGGATACGCAGTATTTT.

The chain is built from TRBV11-2 and TRBJ1-3; 7 positions match TRBD1. This CDR3 is 18 amino acids long. After removal of 5 bases from V and 0 bases from J, the junction contained 13 bases not matched to a gene. From germline, CDR1 is SGHAT and CDR2 FQNNGV. CDR3 sequence: CASSPTLRGQLSGNTIYF. The CDR3 bases are TGTGCCAGCAGCCCAACTTTAAGGGGGCAGCTCTCTGGAAACACCATATATTTT.

Here the CDR3 DNA reads TGTGCCAGTGTCGATACGCAGGGTGGAGTCAAAAACATTCAGTACTTC. Translating gives CASVDTQGGVKNIQYF. This chain connects TRBV19 to TRBJ2-4, with D maybe TRBD1 (5 bases). V gave up 8 bases and J gave up 3 bases, with 20 bases separating them. Per the germline V gene, CDR1 is LNHDA and CDR2 is SQIVND (reference sequence). The CDR3 consists of 16 residues.